One T cell receptor beta chain is described in this entry. Its target is unknown. CDR1 and CDR2 (germline): MNHEY, SMNVEV (reference sequence). The CDR3 is 12 amino acids. V shed 5 bases and J shed 6 bases, with 7 bases lying between them. This record belongs to a study of cytomegalovirus exposure and HLA in healthy donors. Background on the study: Within an early data release were about 85 million unique TCRs drawn from HLA-typed donors. Whole-study findings and limits: Later analysis demonstrated an association between a missense DCLRE1C variant and TCR beta V- and J-gene trimming. Analysis was performed later, and it showed HLA-associated TCR beta chains to be more clonally expanded than equally common others. Previous analysis showed most TCR beta V segments were productive about 87% or about 30% of the time.

PCR employed 60 Vbeta and 13 Jbeta primers. Clones were sequenced by immunoSEQ multiplex PCR, and TCRdb holds only the in-frame ones, with some missing. The data hold some 150,000 clones, with roughly 78% observed a single time. The gene calls are TRBV27 and TRBJ2-2; a weak D match, TRBD1 (6 bases). The TCR sequence derives from a man aged 18 to 35 in good health and CMV-seropositive. Sequencing was done on a sample of PBMCs. The CDR3: CASSQGPGELFF. CDR3 bases: TGTGCCAGCAGTCAGGGGCCCGGGGAGCTGTTTTTT.